This T cell receptor (beta chain) is drawn from a study of blood T cells in healthy people across ages. Sample-barcoded 5' priming and a J-beta primer mix drove a second PCR of roughly 6 to 12 cycles. TCRdb re-analysed the 5' RACE reads in MiXCR, keeping a single row per CDR3 protein. Of about 1,800,000 distinct CDR3 sequences in the sample, roughly 27% are singletons; the top ten hold roughly 8.2%. V dropped 3 bases and J dropped 5 bases, with 11 bases sitting between them. The CDR3 is made up of 13 amino acids. CDR1 SGHAT and CDR2 FQNNGV come from the germline V gene. The TCR was taken from a woman aged 30 to 39 in good health. The V gene is TRBV11-2, the J gene TRBJ2-7, with no clear D. Sequencing input: blood. This chain's CDR3 is CASSLEVTHEQYF. The CDR3 coding sequence is TGTGCCAGCAGCTTGGAAGTGACGCACGAGCAGTACTTC.